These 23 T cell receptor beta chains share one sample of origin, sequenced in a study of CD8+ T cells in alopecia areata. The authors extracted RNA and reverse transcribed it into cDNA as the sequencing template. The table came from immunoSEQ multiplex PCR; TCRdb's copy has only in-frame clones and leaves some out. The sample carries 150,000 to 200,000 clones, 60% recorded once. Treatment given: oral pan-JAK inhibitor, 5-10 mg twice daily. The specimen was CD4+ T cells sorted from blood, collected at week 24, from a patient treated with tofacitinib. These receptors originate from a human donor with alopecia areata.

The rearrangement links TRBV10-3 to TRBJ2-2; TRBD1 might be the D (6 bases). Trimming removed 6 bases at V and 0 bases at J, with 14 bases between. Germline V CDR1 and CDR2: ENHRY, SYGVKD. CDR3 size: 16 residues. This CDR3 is CAIRDRTDPNTGELFF. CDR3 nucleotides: TGTGCCATCAGAGACAGGACGGATCCGAACACCGGGGAGCTGTTTTTT.

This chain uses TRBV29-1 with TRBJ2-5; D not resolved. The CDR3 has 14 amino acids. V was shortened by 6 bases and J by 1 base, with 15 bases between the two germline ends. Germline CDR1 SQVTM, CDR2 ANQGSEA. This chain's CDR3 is CSVALHGFQETQYF. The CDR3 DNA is TGCAGCGTCGCGCTCCACGGGTTCCAAGAGACCCAGTACTTC.

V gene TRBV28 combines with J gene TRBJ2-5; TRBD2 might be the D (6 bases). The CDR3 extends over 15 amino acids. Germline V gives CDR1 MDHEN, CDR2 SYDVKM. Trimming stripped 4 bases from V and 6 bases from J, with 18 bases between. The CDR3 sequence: CASSSWGGWEKTQYF. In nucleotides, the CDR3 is TGTGCCAGCAGTTCATGGGGAGGTTGGGAAAAGACCCAGTACTTC.

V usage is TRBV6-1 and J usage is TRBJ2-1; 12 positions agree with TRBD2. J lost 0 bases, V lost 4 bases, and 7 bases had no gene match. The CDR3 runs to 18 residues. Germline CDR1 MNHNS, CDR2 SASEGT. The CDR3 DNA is TGTGCCAGCAGTGCCCGGACTAGCGGGGTAATCTCCTACAATGAGCAGTTCTTC. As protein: CASSARTSGVISYNEQFF.

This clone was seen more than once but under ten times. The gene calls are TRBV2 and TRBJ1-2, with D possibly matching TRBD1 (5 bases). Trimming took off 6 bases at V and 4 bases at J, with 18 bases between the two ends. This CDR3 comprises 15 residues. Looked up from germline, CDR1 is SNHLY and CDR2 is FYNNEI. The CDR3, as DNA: TGTGCCAGCAGAGACCGGGACTTTGGTACCTATGGCTACACCTTC. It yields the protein CASRDRDFGTYGYTF.

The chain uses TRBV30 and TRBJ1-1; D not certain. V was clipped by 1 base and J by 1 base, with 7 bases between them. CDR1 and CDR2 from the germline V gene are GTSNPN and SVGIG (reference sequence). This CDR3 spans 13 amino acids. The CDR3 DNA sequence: TGTGCCTGGAGTGGAGATCGGAACACTGAAGCTTTCTTT. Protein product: CAWSGDRNTEAFF.

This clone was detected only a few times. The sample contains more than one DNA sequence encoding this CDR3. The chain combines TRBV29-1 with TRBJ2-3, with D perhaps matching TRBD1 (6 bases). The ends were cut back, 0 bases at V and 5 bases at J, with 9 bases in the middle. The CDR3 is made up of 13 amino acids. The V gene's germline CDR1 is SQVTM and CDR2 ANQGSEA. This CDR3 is CSVEEGRGDTQYF. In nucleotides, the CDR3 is TGCAGCGTTGAAGAAGGCAGGGGAGATACGCAGTATTTT.

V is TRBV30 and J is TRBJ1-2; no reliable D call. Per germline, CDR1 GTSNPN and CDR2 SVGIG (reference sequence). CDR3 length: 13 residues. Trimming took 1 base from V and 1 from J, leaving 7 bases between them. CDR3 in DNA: TGTGCCTGGAGTGGAAGGAATAACTATGGCTACACCTTC. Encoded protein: CAWSGRNNYGYTF.

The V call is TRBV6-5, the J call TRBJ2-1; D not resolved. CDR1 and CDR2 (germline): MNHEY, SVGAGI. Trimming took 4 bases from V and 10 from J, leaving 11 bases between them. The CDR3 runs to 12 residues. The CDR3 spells CASSSDPGEQFF. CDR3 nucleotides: TGTGCCAGCAGTTCCGACCCTGGGGAGCAGTTCTTC.

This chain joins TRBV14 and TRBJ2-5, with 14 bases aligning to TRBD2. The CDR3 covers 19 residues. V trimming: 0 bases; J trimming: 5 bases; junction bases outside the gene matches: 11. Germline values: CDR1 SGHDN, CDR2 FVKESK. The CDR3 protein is CASSQDWTSGGPLWETQYF. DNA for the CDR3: TGTGCCAGCAGCCAAGATTGGACTAGCGGGGGGCCTCTGTGGGAGACCCAGTACTTC.

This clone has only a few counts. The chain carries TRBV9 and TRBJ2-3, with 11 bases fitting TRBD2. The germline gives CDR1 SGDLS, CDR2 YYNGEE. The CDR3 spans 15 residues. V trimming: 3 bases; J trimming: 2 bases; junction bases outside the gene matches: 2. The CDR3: CASSASGGNTDTQYF. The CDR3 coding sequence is TGTGCCAGCAGCGCTAGCGGGGGGAACACAGATACGCAGTATTTT. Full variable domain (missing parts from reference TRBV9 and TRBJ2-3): DSGVTQTPKHLITATGQRVTLRCSPRSGDLSVYWYQQSLDQGLQFLIQYYNGEERAKGNILERFSAQQFPDLHSELNLSSLELGDSALYFCASSASGGNTDTQYFGPGTRLTVL.

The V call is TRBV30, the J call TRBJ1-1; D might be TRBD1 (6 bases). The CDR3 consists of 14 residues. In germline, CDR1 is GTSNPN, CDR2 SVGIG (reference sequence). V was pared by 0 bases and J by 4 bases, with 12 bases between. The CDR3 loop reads CAWSVGGVRTEAFF. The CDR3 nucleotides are TGTGCCTGGAGTGTAGGGGGGGTTCGCACTGAAGCTTTCTTT.

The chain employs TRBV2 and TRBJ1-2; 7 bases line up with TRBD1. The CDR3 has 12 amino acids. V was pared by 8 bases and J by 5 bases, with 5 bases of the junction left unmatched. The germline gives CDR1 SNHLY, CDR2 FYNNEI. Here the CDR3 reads CASLPGGYGYTF. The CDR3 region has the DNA TGTGCCAGCTTACCAGGGGGGTATGGCTACACCTTC.

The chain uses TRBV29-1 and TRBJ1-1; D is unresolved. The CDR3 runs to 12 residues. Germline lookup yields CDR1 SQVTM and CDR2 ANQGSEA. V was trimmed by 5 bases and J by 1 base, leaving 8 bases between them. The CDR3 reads CSVSQKNTEAFF. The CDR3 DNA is TGCAGCGTTTCCCAAAAGAACACTGAAGCTTTCTTT. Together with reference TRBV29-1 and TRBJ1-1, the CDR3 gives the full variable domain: SAVISQKPSRDICQRGTSLTIQCQVDSQVTMMFWYRQQPGQSLTLIATANQGSEATYESGFVIDKFPISRPNLTFSTLTVSNMSPEDSSIYLCSVSQKNTEAFFGQGTRLTVV.

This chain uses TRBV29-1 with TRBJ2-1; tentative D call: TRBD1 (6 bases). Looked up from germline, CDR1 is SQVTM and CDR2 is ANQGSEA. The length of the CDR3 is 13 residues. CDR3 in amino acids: CSCGQSSYNEQFF. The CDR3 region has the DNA TGCAGTTGTGGACAGAGCTCCTACAATGAGCAGTTCTTC.

The CDR3 nucleotides are TGTGCCAGCAGCCCCCGGGTTGACACTGAAGCTTTCTTT. This sequence encodes CASSPRVDTEAFF. The gene calls are TRBV7-3 and TRBJ1-1, with no clear D. This CDR3 region has 13 residues. The V end lost 5 bases, the J end lost 3 bases, and 10 bases lay between the germline ends. The germline V gene has CDR1 SGHTA and CDR2 FQGTGA.

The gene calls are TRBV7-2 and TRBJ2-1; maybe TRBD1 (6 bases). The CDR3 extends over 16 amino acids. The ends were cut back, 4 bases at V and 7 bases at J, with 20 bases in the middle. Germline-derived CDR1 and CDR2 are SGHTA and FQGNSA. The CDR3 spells CASSSNRAKLHNEQFF. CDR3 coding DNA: TGTGCCAGCAGCTCGAACAGGGCCAAACTTCATAATGAGCAGTTCTTC.

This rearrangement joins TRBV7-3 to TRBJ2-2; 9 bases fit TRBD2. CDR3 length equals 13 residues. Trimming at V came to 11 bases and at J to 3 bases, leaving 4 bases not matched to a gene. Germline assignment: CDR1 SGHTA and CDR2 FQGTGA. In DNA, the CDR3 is TGTGCCTCACGACTAGCGGACACCGGGGAGCTGTTTTTT. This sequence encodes CASRLADTGELFF.

DNA of the CDR3: TGTGCCAGCAGCTTCGGACAGACGAACACTGAAGCTTTCTTT. Its translation is CASSFGQTNTEAFF. This chain joins TRBV14 and TRBJ1-1; D may be TRBD1 (6 bases). This CDR3 comprises 14 residues. V shed 5 bases and J shed 1 base, with 11 bases lying between them. CDR1 and CDR2 from the germline V gene are SGHDN and FVKESK.

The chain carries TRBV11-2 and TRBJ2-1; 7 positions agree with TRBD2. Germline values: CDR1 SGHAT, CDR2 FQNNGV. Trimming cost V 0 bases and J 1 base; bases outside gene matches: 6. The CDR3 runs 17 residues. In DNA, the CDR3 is TGTGCCAGCAGCTTAGAGGCGGGGCGGGGGTCCTACAATGAGCAGTTCTTC. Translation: CASSLEAGRGSYNEQFF.

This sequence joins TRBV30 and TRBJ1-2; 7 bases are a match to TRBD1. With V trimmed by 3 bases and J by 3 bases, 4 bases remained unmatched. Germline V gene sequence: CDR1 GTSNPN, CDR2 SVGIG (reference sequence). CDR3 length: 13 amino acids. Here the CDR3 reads CAWRGQRYYGYTF. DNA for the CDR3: TGTGCCTGGAGGGGACAGCGGTACTATGGCTACACCTTC.

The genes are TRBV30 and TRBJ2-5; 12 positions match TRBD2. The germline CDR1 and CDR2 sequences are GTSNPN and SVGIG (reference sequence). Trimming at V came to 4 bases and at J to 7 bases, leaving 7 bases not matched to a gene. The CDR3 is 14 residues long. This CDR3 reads CAWTLAGGHGTQYF. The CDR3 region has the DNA TGTGCCTGGACCCTAGCGGGGGGGCACGGGACCCAGTACTTC.

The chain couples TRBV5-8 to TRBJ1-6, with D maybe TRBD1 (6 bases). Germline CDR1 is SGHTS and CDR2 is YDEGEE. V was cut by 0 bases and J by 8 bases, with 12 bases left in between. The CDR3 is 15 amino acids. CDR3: CASSLGAGAYSPLHF. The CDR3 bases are TGTGCCAGCAGCTTGGGGGCAGGGGCCTATTCACCCCTCCACTTT.